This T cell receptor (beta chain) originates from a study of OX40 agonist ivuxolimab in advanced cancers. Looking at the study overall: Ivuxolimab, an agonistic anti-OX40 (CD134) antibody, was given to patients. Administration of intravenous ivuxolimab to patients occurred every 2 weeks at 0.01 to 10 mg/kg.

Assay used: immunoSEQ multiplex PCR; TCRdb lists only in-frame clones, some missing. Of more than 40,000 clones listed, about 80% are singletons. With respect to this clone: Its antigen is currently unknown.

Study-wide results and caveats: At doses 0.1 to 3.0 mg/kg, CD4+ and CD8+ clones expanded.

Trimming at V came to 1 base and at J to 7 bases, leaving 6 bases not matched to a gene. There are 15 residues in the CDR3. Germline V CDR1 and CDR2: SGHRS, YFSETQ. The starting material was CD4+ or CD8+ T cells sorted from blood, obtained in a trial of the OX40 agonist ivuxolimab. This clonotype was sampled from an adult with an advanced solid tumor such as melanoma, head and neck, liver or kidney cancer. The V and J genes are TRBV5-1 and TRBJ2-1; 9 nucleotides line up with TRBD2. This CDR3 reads CASSLSAGGPNEQFF. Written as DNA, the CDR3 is TGCGCCAGCAGCTTGTCTGCGGGAGGGCCGAATGAGCAGTTCTTC.